The 30 T cell receptor beta chains in this list originate from one sample, sequenced in a study of blood T cells in healthy people across ages. A sample-barcoded 5' primer and a J-beta primer mix were used in a second PCR of about 6 to 11 cycles. TCRdb analysed the 5' RACE reads with MiXCR anew, one entry per CDR3 protein. Among just under 550,000 distinct CDR3 sequences, 20% to 30% were seen once, and the ten largest hold 7.5% to 9%. These data were also reused for a study on T cells of mothers and their children.

Input material: blood. Receptors originate from a boy aged 5-17 years in good health.

This clonotype was seen only a few times. The V gene is TRBV7-2, the J gene TRBJ2-1; TRBD1 is a possible D gene (5 bases). The CDR3 extends over 18 amino acids. In germline, CDR1 is SGHTA, CDR2 FQGNSA. V was clipped by 5 bases and J by 10 bases, with 30 bases between them. CDR3 DNA sequence: TGTGCCAGCAGCCCGTCAACGCCGGGCACTTACTCCCACAGGGAGCAGTTCTTC. This gives the protein CASSPSTPGTYSHREQFF.

This chain's CDR3 is CASSQRTSGIYNEQFF. CDR3 DNA sequence: TGCGCCAGCAGCCAAAGGACTAGCGGGATTTACAATGAGCAGTTCTTC. This chain links TRBV4-3 with TRBJ2-1, with 12 nucleotides matching TRBD2. Unmatched junction bases numbered 3, after V lost 2 bases and J lost 4 bases. This CDR3 spans 16 amino acids. In germline, CDR1 is LGHNA, CDR2 YSLEER.

This clonotype was detected a few times. The chain has TRBV20-1 and TRBJ2-5; either TRBD1 or TRBD2 may supply D (5 bases each). The CDR3 has 16 residues. Per the germline V gene, CDR1 is DFQATT and CDR2 is SNEGSKA (reference sequence). V was shortened by 1 base and J by 4 bases, with 19 bases between the two germline ends. CDR3 sequence reads: CSARGAGGSIGETQYF. The CDR3, as DNA: TGCAGTGCTAGAGGCGCTGGGGGTTCTATCGGAGAGACCCAGTACTTC.

This clonotype was observed a few times. The V call is TRBV12-3 or TRBV12-4, the J call TRBJ2-1; 8 positions match TRBD1. Trimming took 5 bases from V and 0 from J; bases not matched to a gene: 6. The CDR3 covers 16 residues. As DNA, the CDR3 is TGTGCCAGCAGTGGGGGTCAGGGGGCCTCCTACAATGAGCAGTTCTTC. This encodes CASSGGQGASYNEQFF.

This clonotype appeared a few times. The chain employs TRBV28 and TRBJ2-7, with a possible D match to TRBD2 (6 bases). CDR1 is MDHEN, CDR2 SYDVKM, per germline. The V end was cut by 6 bases, the J end by 0 bases, with 18 bases between. This CDR3 region has 16 residues. Here the CDR3 reads CASREEGYWSSYEQYF. The CDR3 DNA follows: TGTGCCAGCAGAGAGGAGGGGTACTGGAGCTCCTACGAGCAGTACTTC.

The chain is built from TRBV27 and TRBJ1-5, with no clear D. Germline CDR1 reads MNHEY; CDR2 reads SMNVEV (reference sequence). V dropped 0 bases and J dropped 7 bases, with 10 bases sitting between them. This CDR3 contains 14 residues. The CDR3 bases are TGTGCCAGCAGTTTATCAGGGCTGATGCAGCCCCAGCATTTT. Amino acids: CASSLSGLMQPQHF.

This clonotype was found a few times. A junction end diverges from the germline sequence, so it may reflect a read error. The chain is built from TRBV29-1 and TRBJ1-2; D is undetermined. The germline V gene encodes CDR1 SQVTM and CDR2 ANQGSEA. The CDR3 extends over 12 amino acids. The CDR3 nucleotides read TGCAGCGTTGAACCCCGGCTCTATGGCTACATCTTC. It is translated as CSVEPRLYGYIF.

The chain is built from TRBV6-2 or TRBV6-3 and TRBJ1-2; 7 bases are a match to TRBD1. Germline trimming cut 0 bases from V and 4 bases from J; bases unmatched to any gene: 20. Germline V gene sequence: CDR1 MNHEY, CDR2 SVGEGT. The CDR3 sequence is 20 residues long. This CDR3 is CASSYSNDNRGIGIFYGYTF. The DNA for the CDR3 is TGTGCCAGCAGTTACTCGAACGATAACAGGGGCATCGGAATATTCTATGGCTACACCTTC.

V and J are TRBV29-1 and TRBJ1-1, with D unresolved. The CDR3 loop spans 12 amino acids. The V end lost 7 bases, the J end lost 2 bases, and 11 bases lay between the germline ends. The V gene's germline CDR1 is SQVTM and CDR2 ANQGSEA. Here the CDR3 DNA reads TGCAGCGCCGGACGTCACAACACTGAAGCTTTCTTT. It is translated as CSAGRHNTEAFF.

The CDR3, as DNA: TGTGCCAGCCAAACTAGCGGTCTCTACGAGCAGTACTTC. Translating it yields CASQTSGLYEQYF. The chain links TRBV12-3 or TRBV12-4 to TRBJ2-7; TRBD2 aligns across 8 bases. V was pared by 8 bases and J by 3 bases, with 6 bases of the junction left unmatched. There are 13 residues in the CDR3.

The rearrangement joins TRBV5-1 to TRBJ2-7, with D unresolved. The CDR3 spans 13 residues. V was clipped by 0 bases and J by 4 bases, with 8 bases between them. Per germline, CDR1 SGHRS and CDR2 YFSETQ. The CDR3: CASSLEDAYEQYF. The CDR3 DNA sequence: TGCGCCAGCAGCTTGGAGGACGCTTACGAGCAGTACTTC.

Regarding this clonotype: The CDR3 end shows no conserved phenylalanine or tryptophan, and so a read error is likely. The V and J genes are TRBV20-1 and TRBJ2-1, with 8 bases matching TRBD2. Germline V gives CDR1 DFQATT, CDR2 SNEGSKA (reference sequence). V trimming: 4 bases; J trimming: 10 bases; junction bases outside the gene matches: 15. The CDR3 length is 15 residues. The CDR3 sequence: CSAKSFGGGPREQFL. In nucleotides, the CDR3 is TGCAGTGCTAAAAGCTTTGGCGGGGGGCCAAGAGAGCAGTTCTTA.

This chain uses TRBV6-5 with TRBJ2-2; 8 nucleotides align to TRBD1. The CDR3 length is 15 residues. Unmatched junction bases numbered 6, after V lost 4 bases and J lost 5 bases. Per the germline V gene, CDR1 is MNHEY and CDR2 is SVGAGI. The CDR3 sequence: CASSSLGQETGELFF. The CDR3 DNA is TGTGCCAGCAGTTCCCTGGGACAGGAAACCGGGGAGCTGTTTTTT.

In its sample, this clonotype was seen a few times. This chain joins TRBV18 and TRBJ2-3, with D uncertain. The V end lost 1 base, the J end lost 6 bases, and 8 bases lay between the germline ends. The CDR3 loop spans 13 amino acids. Germline V gives CDR1 KGHSH, CDR2 LQKENI. CDR3 in amino acids: CASSPQLVDTQYF. The CDR3 coding sequence is TGTGCCAGCTCACCACAGTTGGTCGATACGCAGTATTTT.

This clonotype was picked up a small number of times. CDR3 loop: CASSFRGARRGNEQFF. CDR3 DNA: TGTGCCAGCAGTTTCCGCGGAGCAAGGCGGGGTAATGAGCAGTTCTTC. The chain joins TRBV6-2 or TRBV6-3 to TRBJ2-5; D perhaps matches TRBD2 (6 bases). The J call may be wrong; the DNA end is better matched by TRBJ2-1. Germline V gene lookup returns CDR1 MNHEY and CDR2 SVGEGT. The CDR3 spans 16 residues.

This clonotype has ten or more counts. The V gene is TRBV28, the J gene TRBJ2-7; D call uncertain. The CDR3 spans 15 residues. Germline V gene lookup returns CDR1 MDHEN and CDR2 SYDVKM. The ends were cut back, 6 bases at V and 3 bases at J, with 18 bases in the middle. CDR3 DNA sequence: TGTGCCAGCAGCCCCACAGTGACGACTTACTACGAGCAGTACTTC. Encoded protein: CASSPTVTTYYEQYF.

This rearrangement joins TRBV29-1 to TRBJ2-7, with D perhaps matching TRBD2 (7 bases). CDR1 and CDR2 (germline): SQVTM, ANQGSEA. The CDR3 extends over 14 amino acids. Trimming removed 3 bases from V and 6 bases from J, with 18 bases in between. Here the CDR3 reads CSVETLSGGGEQYF. The CDR3 nucleotides are TGCAGCGTTGAGACTCTCTCGGGGGGCGGCGAGCAGTACTTC.

The rearrangement joins TRBV13 to TRBJ2-2, with D perhaps being TRBD1 or TRBD2 (6 bases each). Germline V gives CDR1 PRHDT, CDR2 FYEKMQ (reference sequence). Between the trimmed V and J ends, which lost 5 bases and 6 bases, there was a span of 16 bases. This CDR3 spans 15 amino acids. The CDR3 DNA sequence: TGTGCCAGCAGCCGAACTAGCAGGGGCCCCGGGGAGCTGTTTTTT. Its protein product is CASSRTSRGPGELFF.

The J gene is TRBJ1-1, the V gene TRBV14; the D is unclear. Germline lookup yields CDR1 SGHDN and CDR2 FVKESK. The V end lost 3 bases, the J end lost 5 bases, and 19 bases lay between the germline ends. This CDR3 has 16 residues. CDR3 in amino acids: CASSHRSVGSGTEAFF. The CDR3 nucleotides are TGTGCCAGCAGCCACAGGTCGGTGGGATCGGGGACTGAAGCTTTCTTT.

The chain combines TRBV7-2 with TRBJ1-6; a weak D match, TRBD1 (6 bases). CDR3 length: 18 residues. Looked up from germline, CDR1 is SGHTA and CDR2 is FQGNSA. V lost 1 base and J lost 0, with 13 bases in between. Here the CDR3 reads CASSLEGRGSSYNSPLHF. The CDR3 DNA follows: TGTGCCAGCAGCTTAGAGGGCAGGGGAAGCTCCTATAATTCACCCCTCCACTTT.

This clonotype was counted between two and nine times. This sequence joins TRBV6-5 and TRBJ1-1; the D is unclear. The V gene lost 0 bases and the J gene lost 0 bases, with 8 bases spanning the gap. Germline assignment: CDR1 MNHEY and CDR2 SVGAGI. CDR3 length: 15 residues. CDR3: CASSYSGAVNTEAFF. The CDR3 nucleotides are TGTGCCAGCAGTTACTCGGGTGCGGTGAACACTGAAGCTTTCTTT.

This chain joins TRBV25-1 and TRBJ1-1; 8 bases are shared with TRBD1. CDR1 and CDR2 from the germline V gene are MGHDK and SYGVNS. This CDR3 is 14 amino acids long. J gave up 8 bases and V 4 bases, and 9 bases lay outside the gene matches. The CDR3 DNA reads TGTGCCAGCAGTGGACCGTCCGACAGGGGAGAAGCTTTCTTT. Translating gives CASSGPSDRGEAFF.

This clonotype showed up many times. The chain joins TRBV12-3 or TRBV12-4 to TRBJ2-5; no clear D gene. With 3 bases removed from V and 1 base from J, the gap between germline ends came to 6 bases. This CDR3 region has 13 residues. The CDR3 DNA is TGTGCCAGCAGTTTCCGGGCCCAAGAGACCCAGTACTTC. This translates into CASSFRAQETQYF.

The chain employs TRBV7-2 and TRBJ2-4; TRBD1 is a possible D gene (6 bases). This CDR3 is 17 amino acids long. Germline V gene data show CDR1 as SGHTA and CDR2 as FQGNSA. Trimming shortened V by 1 base and J by 2 bases, and 15 bases separated the two germline ends. CDR3 sequence: CASSLDHRVEPKNIQYF. The DNA of the CDR3 is TGTGCCAGCAGCTTAGATCACAGGGTGGAACCCAAAAACATTCAGTACTTC.

This clonotype appeared a few times. V and J are TRBV4-3 and TRBJ1-4; 9 bases map to TRBD1. Germline values: CDR1 LGHNA, CDR2 YSLEER. CDR3 size: 16 residues. J lost 8 bases, V lost 0 bases, and 7 bases had no gene match. As DNA, the CDR3 is TGCGCCAGCAGCCAAGACTACAGGGGGCGCGCGGAAAAACTGTTTTTT. It specifies CASSQDYRGRAEKLFF.

This clonotype was detected many times. The chain combines TRBV20-1 with TRBJ2-5, with 12 bases aligning to TRBD2. Germline V lookup: CDR1 DFQATT, CDR2 SNEGSKA (reference sequence). The CDR3 is made up of 16 amino acids. J was trimmed by 5 bases and V by 1 base; bases with no gene match: 8. DNA for the CDR3: TGCAGTGCTAGAGGAGGGACTAGCGGGTTCATGGAGACCCAGTACTTC. Translated, it gives CSARGGTSGFMETQYF.

This clonotype was seen a handful of times. This chain joins TRBV4-3 and TRBJ1-2, with unresolved D. With 1 base removed from V and 11 bases from J, the gap between germline ends came to 14 bases. CDR1 LGHNA and CDR2 YSLEER come from the germline V gene. This CDR3 region has 13 residues. The CDR3 loop is CASSQVANSVYTF. CDR3 bases: TGCGCCAGCAGCCAAGTGGCGAACAGTGTATACACCTTC.

CDR3 sequence reads: CASRLTSGTATYEQYF. The CDR3, as DNA: TGTGCCAGCAGACTAACGTCCGGGACTGCCACCTACGAGCAGTACTTC. The J gene is TRBJ2-5, the V gene TRBV6-2 or TRBV6-3, with D possibly being TRBD2 (6 bases). The J call may be wrong; the DNA end is better matched by TRBJ2-7. The CDR3 has 16 amino acids. Per germline, CDR1 MNHEY and CDR2 SVGEGT.

The genes are TRBV6-2 or TRBV6-3 and TRBJ1-5, with a weak D call TRBD1 (5 bases). V dropped 5 bases and J dropped 7 bases, with 12 bases sitting between them. CDR1 and CDR2 from the germline V gene are MNHEY and SVGEGT. This CDR3 has 13 amino acids. CDR3 residues: CASSPRVPQPQHF. For the CDR3, the DNA is TGTGCCAGCAGTCCCAGGGTCCCCCAGCCCCAGCATTTT.

There are many counts of this clonotype. This sequence joins TRBV29-1 and TRBJ2-5, with D unclear. The CDR3 has 14 amino acids. The germline gives CDR1 SQVTM, CDR2 ANQGSEA. Between the trimmed V and J ends, which lost 3 bases and 0 bases, there was a span of 11 bases. CDR3 sequence: CSVDGTRYQETQYF. CDR3 in DNA: TGCAGCGTTGACGGAACACGGTACCAAGAGACCCAGTACTTC.